These T cell receptor beta chains were read from a single sample in a study of T cell repertoires in cytomegalovirus infection. Each CDR3 protein gets one entry after TCRdb re-called the reads with MiXCR. The sample lists about 740,000 distinct CDR3 sequences, roughly 35% seen once, with 2.5% to 3.5% in the top ten. The sample consisted of PBMCs. These receptors originate from a human donor in good health (CMV status not recorded). Some clones in this sample may be carry-over from other donors' samples. The CDR3 runs from the conserved cysteine through the conserved F or W. A D gene is named only where the DNA matches it firmly. Size values are once, few and many counts, or a class for expanded clones, and some rows have none.

j_call v_call clone_size d_call cdr3_nt cdr3_aa
TRBJ2-2 TRBV12-3/TRBV12-4 - - TGTGCCAGCAGGGTGAGGGAACTAACCGGGGAGCTGTTTTTT CASRVRELTGELFF
TRBJ2-7 TRBV5-4 - - TGTGCCAGCAGCGTGGACCAAACCTACGAGCAGTACTTC CASSVDQTYEQYF
TRBJ2-3 TRBV20-1 - TRBD2 TGCAGTGCTGGGACTAGCGGGAAGACAGATACGAAGTATTTT CSAGTSGKTDTKYF
TRBJ2-3 TRBV20-1 once - TGCAGTGCTAGTGTGTATTCAGATACGCAGTATTTT CSASVYSDTQYF
TRBJ1-1 TRBV28 few - TGTGTCGCAACAGGGAGGGAAACTGAAGCTTTCTTT CVATGRETEAFF
TRBJ2-3 TRBV20-1 - TRBD2 TGCAGTGCTAGAATAGGACTAGCGGGGAAGGAGGTCGGTACAGATACGCAGTATTTT CSARIGLAGKEVGTDTQYF
TRBJ2-2 TRBV28 - - TGTGCCAGCAGTGCCTCGGTCGTGAACACCGGGGAGCTGTTTTTT CASSASVVNTGELFF
TRBJ2-2 TRBV27 - - TGTGCCAGCAGTCCCGTACGGACCGGGGAGCTGTTTTTT CASSPVRTGELFF
TRBJ1-5 TRBV27 - - TGTGCCAGCAGTCCCGCAGGGCCTAGCAATCAGCCCCAGCATTTT CASSPAGPSNQPQHF
TRBJ1-1 TRBV5-5 - TRBD1 TGTGCCAGCAGCTTGCACAGGGGGTCGAACACTGAAGCTTTCTTT CASSLHRGSNTEAFF
TRBJ2-3 TRBV6-6 - TRBD2 TGTGCCAGCAGTTACTCGCGTCTAGCGGCTAGCACAGATACGCAGTATTTT CASSYSRLAASTDTQYF
TRBJ1-5 TRBV19 - TRBD1 TGTGCCATTAGTATAGGGGGGACAGGGAGAGGGAATCAGCCCCAGCATTTT CAISIGGTGRGNQPQHF
TRBJ2-1 TRBV7-2 - - TGTGCCAGCAGCCCCCGGCTTGGAGCCTACAATGAGCAGTTCTTC CASSPRLGAYNEQFF
TRBJ2-5 TRBV28 - - TGTGCCAGCAGTTTAGTCGTCGGCCCCCAAGAGACCCAGTACTTC CASSLVVGPQETQYF